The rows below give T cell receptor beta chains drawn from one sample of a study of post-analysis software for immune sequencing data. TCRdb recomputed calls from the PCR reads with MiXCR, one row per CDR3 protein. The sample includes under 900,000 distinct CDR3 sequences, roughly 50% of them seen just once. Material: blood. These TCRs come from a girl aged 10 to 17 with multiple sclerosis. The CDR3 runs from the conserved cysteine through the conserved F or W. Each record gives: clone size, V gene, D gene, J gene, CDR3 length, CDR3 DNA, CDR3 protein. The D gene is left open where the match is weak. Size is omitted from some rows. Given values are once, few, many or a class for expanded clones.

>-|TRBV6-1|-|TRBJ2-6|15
TGTGCCAGCAGTGTAAAGGGGGCTGGGGCCAACGTCCTGACTTTC
CASSVKGAGANVLTF
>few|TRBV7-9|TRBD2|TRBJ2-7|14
TGTGCCAGCAGCATTGGAGCGGGAGGGGGTGAGCAGTACTTC
CASSIGAGGGEQYF
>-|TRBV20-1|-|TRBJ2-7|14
TGCAGTGCTTCCCTGAAGCATCGAGGCTACGAGCAGTACTTC
CSASLKHRGYEQYF
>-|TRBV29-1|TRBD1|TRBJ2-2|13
TGCAGCGTGGAGGGACAGGGGGCCGGGGAGCTGTTTTTT
CSVEGQGAGELFF
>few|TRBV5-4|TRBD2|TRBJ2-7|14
TGTGCCAGCAGCCCCGGGGGGGCAAACTACGAGCAGTACTTC
CASSPGGANYEQYF
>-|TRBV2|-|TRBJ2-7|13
TGTGCCAGCAGTGGAGCAGGGGAGGTCGAGCAGTACTTC
CASSGAGEVEQYF
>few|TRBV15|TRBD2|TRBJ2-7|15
TGTGCCACCAGCAGAGGGGCTAGCGGGGCGTTTGAGCAGTACTTC
CATSRGASGAFEQYF
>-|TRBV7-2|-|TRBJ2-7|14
TGTGCCAGCAGCACGGGCCCTAAGAGGGACGAGCAGTACTTC
CASSTGPKRDEQYF
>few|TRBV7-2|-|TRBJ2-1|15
TGTGCCAGCAGCTTAGAGGGTAGGGGTTACAATGAGCAGTTCTTC
CASSLEGRGYNEQFF
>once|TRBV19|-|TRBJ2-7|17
TGTGCCAGTAGTATAGAGGGCAGCCTCTCGCGGGGCTACGAGCAGTACTTC
CASSIEGSLSRGYEQYF
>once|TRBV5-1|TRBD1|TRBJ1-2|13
TGCGCCAGCAGCTTTGGGAAGGACAGGACGGCCACCTTC
CASSFGKDRTATF
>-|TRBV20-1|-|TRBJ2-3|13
TGCAAAGGGGCTGAAGCAAACACAGATACGCAGTATTTT
CKGAEANTDTQYF
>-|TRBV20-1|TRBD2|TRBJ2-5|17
TGCAGCTGTACCGGGACTAGCGGGAGAAGTAGCTCAGAGACCCAGTACTTC
CSCTGTSGRSSSETQYF
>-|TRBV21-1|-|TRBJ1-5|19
TGTGCCCCCCCAGGAGAGGGGGCAGGGGCTTTAAGGGGCAATCAGCCCCAGCATTTT
CAPPGEGAGALRGNQPQHF
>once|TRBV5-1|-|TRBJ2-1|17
TGCGCCAGCAGCCAGCCAAGCAACGCGCCTGAGGGCAATGAGCAGTTCTTC
CASSQPSNAPEGNEQFF
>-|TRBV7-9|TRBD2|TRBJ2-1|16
TGTGCCAGCAGCTTGCTAGGGCTAGCGGGAGTTGATGAGCAGTTCTTC
CASSLLGLAGVDEQFF
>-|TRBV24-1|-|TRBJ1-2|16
TGTGCCACCAGTGACCCGAAGACCGACAGTGTGTATGGCTACACCTTC
CATSDPKTDSVYGYTF
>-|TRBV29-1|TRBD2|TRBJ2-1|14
TGCAGCGCCCACCTACTAGCGGTCCACAATGAGCAGTTCTTC
CSAHLLAVHNEQFF
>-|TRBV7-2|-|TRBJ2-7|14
TGTGCCAGTAGCTTACGGACAGATATCTACGAGCAGTACTTC
CASSLRTDIYEQYF
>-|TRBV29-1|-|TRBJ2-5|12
TGCAGCGTTGATGGCAGTCAAGAGACCCAGTACTTC
CSVDGSQETQYF
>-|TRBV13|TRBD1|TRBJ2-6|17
TGTGCCAGCAGCCCCCGGACAGGTAGCTCTGGGGCCAACGTCCTGACTTTC
CASSPRTGSSGANVLTF
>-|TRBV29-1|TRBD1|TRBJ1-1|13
TGCAGCGTCTCCGGCCAGGGGGACACTGAAGCTTTCTTT
CSVSGQGDTEAFF
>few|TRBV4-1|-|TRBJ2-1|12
TGCGCCAGCAGCCAAAGCGACAATGAGCAGTTCTTC
CASSQSDNEQFF
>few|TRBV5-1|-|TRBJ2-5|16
TGCGCCAGCAGCTACTACAGGTTGCAAGAACAAGAGACCCAGTACTTC
CASSYYRLQEQETQYF
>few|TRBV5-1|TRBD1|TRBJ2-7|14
TGCGCCAGCAGCTGGACAGGGACCTCCTACGAGCAGTACTTC
CASSWTGTSYEQYF
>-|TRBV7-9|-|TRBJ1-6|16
TGTGCCAGCAGCTTAGGCCGGGGAGAAGTTGGTTCACCCCTCCACTTT
CASSLGRGEVGSPLHF
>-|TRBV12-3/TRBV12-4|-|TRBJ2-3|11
TGTGCCAGCAGGTTAGAAGATGCGCAGTATTTT
CASRLEDAQYF
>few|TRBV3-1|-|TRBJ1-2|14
TGTGCCAGCAGCCCCCTCGGGGGGGGCTATGGCTACACCTTC
CASSPLGGGYGYTF
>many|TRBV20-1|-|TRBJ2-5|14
TGCAGTGCTAGCGGGAGCGGGCCACAAGAGACCCAGTACTTC
CSASGSGPQETQYF
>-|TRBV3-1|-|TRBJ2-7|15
TGTGCCAGCAGCCAAGATAGGGTGGGAACCTACGAGCAGTACTTC
CASSQDRVGTYEQYF
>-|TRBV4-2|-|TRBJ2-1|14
TGTGCCAGCAGCCAAAGGGGTTCCTACAATGAGCAGTTCTTC
CASSQRGSYNEQFF
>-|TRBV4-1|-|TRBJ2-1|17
TGCGCCAGCAGCCCATACATTCGAGCTAGCATGGTGAATGAGCAGTTCTTC
CASSPYIRASMVNEQFF
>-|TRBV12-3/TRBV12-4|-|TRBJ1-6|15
TGTGCCAGCAGCCAAGCCCCCGACAGCAATTCACCCCTCCACTTT
CASSQAPDSNSPLHF
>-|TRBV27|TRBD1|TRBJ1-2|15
TGTGCCAGCAGTTTCGAGGGGGCGAGTCCCTATGGCTACACCTTC
CASSFEGASPYGYTF